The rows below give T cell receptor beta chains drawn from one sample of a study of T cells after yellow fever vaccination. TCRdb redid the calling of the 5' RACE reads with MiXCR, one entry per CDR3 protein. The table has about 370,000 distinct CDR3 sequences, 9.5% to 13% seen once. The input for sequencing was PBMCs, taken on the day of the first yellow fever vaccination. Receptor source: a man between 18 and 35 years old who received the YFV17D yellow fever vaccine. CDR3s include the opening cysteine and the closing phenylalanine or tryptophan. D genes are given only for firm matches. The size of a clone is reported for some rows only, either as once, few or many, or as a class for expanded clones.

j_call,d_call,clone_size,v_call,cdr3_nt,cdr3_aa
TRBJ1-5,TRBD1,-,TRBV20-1,TGCAGTGCTGCGACAGGGGGGCTAGGCAATCAGCCCCAGCATTTT,CSAATGGLGNQPQHF
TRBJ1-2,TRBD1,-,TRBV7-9,TGTGCCAGCAGCTCCTATATAGGGGGCAGTGGCTACAACTTC,CASSSYIGGSGYNF
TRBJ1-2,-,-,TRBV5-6,TGTGCCAGCAGCTTGTTTCTTTCCTACGACTTCTATGGCTACACCTTC,CASSLFLSYDFYGYTF
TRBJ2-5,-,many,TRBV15,TGTGCCACCAGCTTTACCACGTACCAAGAGACCCAGTACTTC,CATSFTTYQETQYF
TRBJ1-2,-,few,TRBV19,TGTGCCAGTACCGACCTTCAGGAGGTCTATGGCTACACCTTC,CASTDLQEVYGYTF
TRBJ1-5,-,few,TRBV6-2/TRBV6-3,TGTGCCAGCAGTGCCGCACAGCTGCTCAATCAGCCCCAGCATTTT,CASSAAQLLNQPQHF
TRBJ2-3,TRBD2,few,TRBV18,TGTGCCAGCTCACCCGGCGGGGGGGACACGCAGTATTTT,CASSPGGGDTQYF
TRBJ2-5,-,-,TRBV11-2,TGTGCCAGCAGCTTCACGGGACTGCGGCGAGAGACCCAGTACTTC,CASSFTGLRRETQYF
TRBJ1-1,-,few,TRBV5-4,TGTGCCAGCAGCCCGGGCGGGGATGGGAACACTGAAGCTTTCTTT,CASSPGGDGNTEAFF
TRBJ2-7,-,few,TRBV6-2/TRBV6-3,TGTGCCAGCAGTTCCGGGAGTTTCGGGACCTACGAGCAGTACTTC,CASSSGSFGTYEQYF
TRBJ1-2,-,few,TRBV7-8,TGTGCCAGCAGCTTAGGAAGAGGCTACACCTTC,CASSLGRGYTF
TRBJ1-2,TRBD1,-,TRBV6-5,TGTGCCAGCAGTTCCCCCGGACAGGGGTATATTGGCTACACCTTC,CASSSPGQGYIGYTF
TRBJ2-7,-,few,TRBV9,TGTGCCAGCAGCGTAAGACCGGCCTACGAGCAGTACTTC,CASSVRPAYEQYF
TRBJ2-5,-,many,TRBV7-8,TGTGCCAGCAGCTTGCAGGGGGCGGGAGGAGAGACCCAGTACTTC,CASSLQGAGGETQYF
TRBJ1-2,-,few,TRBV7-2,TGTGCCAGCAGCTTAGCCGGGACCTATGGCTACACCTTC,CASSLAGTYGYTF
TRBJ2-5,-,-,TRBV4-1,TGCGCCAGCAGCCAAGATCCTAATGACAGGCCATGGGGGACCCAGTACTTC,CASSQDPNDRPWGTQYF
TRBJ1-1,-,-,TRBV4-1,TGCGCCAGCAGCCAAGGCAGAGGGGCGAGGAACACTGAAGCTTTCTTT,CASSQGRGARNTEAFF
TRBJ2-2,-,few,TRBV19,TGTGCCAGTAGTATAGATCGAGACGGGGAGCTGTTTTTT,CASSIDRDGELFF
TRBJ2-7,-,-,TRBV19,TGTGCCAGTGTGGGACATGGCGGGTCCTACGAGCAGTACTTC,CASVGHGGSYEQYF
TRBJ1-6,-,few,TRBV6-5,TGTGCCAGCAGTTACTCTGGGGCTTGGACAGAGCCTAATTCACCCCTCCACTTT,CASSYSGAWTEPNSPLHF
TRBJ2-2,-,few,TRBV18,TGTGCCAGCTCAAGCGCACAGGGTATCACCGGGGAGCTGTTTTTT,CASSSAQGITGELFF
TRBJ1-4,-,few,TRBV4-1,TGCGCCAGCAGCCAAGTTCAAGGCAGGGTGGGGAAAAAACTGTTTTTT,CASSQVQGRVGKKLFF